This T cell receptor (beta chain) was profiled in a study of beta chain features in type 1 diabetes (dated by TCRdb to the late 2010s). Turning to the overall study: No differences in mean age, gender distribution, total cell number or subset yield were found between patients and healthy donors. Regulatory and stem cell-like memory subsets were isolated from only 8 patients and about eight healthy donors, whereas naive and central memory subsets came from all 30 or so donors. A total of about 100 million sorted cells were examined across all samples, and RNA yield correlated strongly with the number of cells per subset. In the study, TCRB repertoires of sorted circulating CD4+ T cell subsets from recently diagnosed type 1 diabetes patients were compared with those of matched healthy donors. Broader findings and caveats from the paper: PCR might favor shorter templates, but patient and control samples were amplified and corrected together, so any skew would affect both groups equally. The naive, central memory and regulatory TCRB repertoires appeared to resemble one another more closely among patients than among healthy donors. Only small numbers of individuals were included in the HLA sub-analyses, which left unresolved whether HLA type had any influence on TCRB rearrangement. At VDJ recombination sites, type 1 diabetes patients had fewer insertions and more deleted nucleotides, which implies abnormalities in thymic rearrangement. Sequencing cDNA rather than genomic DNA could over-represent highly expressing activated cells, although activation and CD3 levels did not differ between groups. Type 1 diabetes patients showed a moderate but significant shortening of TCRB CDR3 length in all four CD4+ subsets.

The entire amount of isolated RNA was reverse transcribed using the High Capacity cDNA Reverse Transcription Kit, so the sequenced TCRB transcripts were expressed ones. Naive, central memory and regulatory T cell samples underwent deep immunoSEQ sequencing, averaging about 3.57 million total reads per sample. After sorted cells were lysed in RLT buffer, RNA was extracted with DNase-treated RNeasy Micro or Mini kits, with the choice depending on cell number. Each cell subset was processed separately to prevent cross-contamination, with patient and healthy donor samples processed together. Using the immunoSEQ multiplex PCR, TCRB sequences were amplified from cDNA into 87-bp fragments spanning the CDR3 region. Sequencing of the amplicons was performed on the Illumina HiSeq platform. On the authors' methods: Synthetic template baselines were used to correct PCR bias computationally, reads within Hamming distance 2 were collapsed together, and singletons that could not be merged were discarded. Reads were aligned against IMGT so that V, D and J genes, CDR3 length and insertions or deletions at six rearrangement sites could be assigned. Within each subset, clonotype counts were normalized to sorted cell number, and only after that were true diversity and Gini coefficients computed with the tcR R package. The overlap coefficient, calculated on TCRB nucleotide sequences, was used to quantify repertoire sharing. What TCRdb holds here is the immuneACCESS table cut down to in-frame rearrangements. Part of the clones is not present; checked against another copy, under half of the missing clones reflect an unresolved V gene, and the others are unexplained. V and J calls and clone size are given by that table; D and trimming were obtained from the DNA. For this sample there are around 40,000 clones; around 71% appear just once. The ten largest clones represent less than 2.5% of the sample.

With regard to this clone: The antigen it recognizes is unknown. Qualities for individual bases were not recorded, and no much larger clone is one base off.

V loses 1 base of germline sequence and J loses 3 bases, and the interval between the two ends is 23 bases. The CDR3 holds 19 amino acids from the cysteine to the phenylalanine. Only CDR3 DNA is held: 57 bases, read in frame from base 1. The CDR1 and CDR2 encoded by the germline V gene are LGHNA and YSLEER. Each donor gave one peripheral blood draw, averaging approximately 0.12 L, which was collected into heparinised tubes. Using a panel that included CD45RO, CCR7, CD25, CD127, CD95 and CD27, naive, central memory, regulatory and stem cell-like memory CD4+ T cells were sorted on a BD FACSAria II. All sorted populations exceeded 95% purity. PBMCs were separated immediately by Lymphoprep density gradient centrifugation and were stained directly, without being cultured. So that batch effects would be minimized, each experiment stained and sorted samples in pairs, pairing one healthy donor with one patient.

The receptor chain draws on TRBV4-3 and TRBJ2-3, and TRBD2 may be the D gene, going by 5 matching bases. The specimen was Tregs from blood. The cell subset or site label, read with the paper, signifies: regulatory CD4+ T cells. This clonotype originated in a woman between 18 and 29 years old with type 1 diabetes. The CDR3 in this case is CASSQGRTNDYLVTDTQYF. The DNA is TGCGCCAGCAGCCAAGGACGTACGAATGACTACCTCGTAACAGATACGCAGTATTTT.